One T cell receptor (beta chain) is described in this entry. As yet, its antigen is unknown. The data were taken from a study of human T cells and chemical hapten exposure. Findings of the study overall: The presence of alopecia in the donors means their immune response may differ from healthy people's. TCRs exceeding a frequency of 1 in 1000 stayed unchanged under DPC sensitization.

In germline, CDR1 is SQVTM, CDR2 ANQGSEA. The CDR3 totals 17 residues. V lost 3 bases and J 0 bases, leaving 19 bases between the germline ends. The library labeled individual cDNA molecules by adding unique molecular identifiers to them. Each CDR3 protein gets one entry after TCRdb re-called the RACE reads with MiXCR. Of about 380,000 distinct CDR3 sequences in the sample, roughly 5.3% were seen once. Time point indicated: pre-sensitization, week 0. Noted treatment: therapeutic diphenylcyclopropenone sensitization with weekly scalp DPC. RNA extraction used unfractionated whole blood as the source of total RNA.

The sequencing here drew on whole blood, taken in connection with sensitization to the hapten diphenylcyclopropenone (DPC). The receptor comes from a woman aged 50 to 60 with alopecia areata. Some clones in this sample may be carry-over from other donors' samples. This chain uses TRBV29-1 with TRBJ2-3; a weak D match, TRBD1 (6 bases). CDR3 DNA: TGCAGCGTTGATGTGACAGGACCTTTTCCTAGCACAGATACGCAGTATTTT. Amino acid sequence: CSVDVTGPFPSTDTQYF.